These 30 T cell receptor beta chains were all obtained from the same sample, sequenced in a study of T cells in Graves' hyperthyroidism and ophthalmopathy. Using RNA transcripts as the source, TCR beta CDR3 regions were amplified. The study used the HTBI primer set for a first-round RT-PCR of the TCR CDR3. TCRdb independently ran MiXCR on the multiplex PCR reads; one entry per CDR3 protein. The repertoire has hundreds of thousands of distinct CDR3 sequences, about 16% of them found once; the top ten carry approximately 29%. Input material: blood. These receptors originate from a woman in her twenties or thirties with Graves' hyperthyroidism.

This clonotype was observed at least ten times. The chain combines TRBV18 with TRBJ1-2, with D hard to call. Trimming stripped 2 bases from V and 2 bases from J, with 9 bases between. Per the germline V gene, CDR1 is KGHSH and CDR2 is LQKENI. CDR3 length equals 14 residues. The CDR3 sequence: CASSPGQRNYGYTF. CDR3 nucleotide sequence: TGTGCCAGCTCACCAGGGCAACGGAACTATGGCTACACCTTC.

Many counts were recorded for this clonotype. CDR3: CASSEGFGPGTETQYF. CDR3 DNA sequence: TGTGCCAGCAGTGAAGGATTCGGTCCGGGAACGGAGACCCAGTACTTC. The chain links TRBV6-1 to TRBJ2-5; possible D gene TRBD2, 5 bases. The length of the CDR3 is 16 residues. With 1 base removed from V and 5 bases from J, the gap between germline ends came to 17 bases. Germline V gene lookup returns CDR1 MNHNS and CDR2 SASEGT.

This chain links TRBV9 with TRBJ2-5; D gene unclear. Trimming cost V 0 bases and J 2 bases, with 8 bases left between them. The CDR3 runs 14 residues. CDR1 and CDR2 (germline): SGDLS, YYNGEE. The CDR3 protein is CASSVGPTQETQYF. CDR3 nucleotides: TGTGCCAGCAGCGTAGGGCCCACACAAGAGACCCAGTACTTC.

The genes are TRBV30 and TRBJ2-3, with 11 bases matching TRBD1. The CDR3 length is 17 residues. With 0 bases clipped from V and 5 bases from J, the junction kept 10 bases outside the gene matches. CDR1 and CDR2 from the germline V gene are GTSNPN and SVGIG (reference sequence). The CDR3 DNA reads TGTGCCTGGAGTGTACCTAGGACAGGGGGCGCATTAGATACGCAGTATTTT. Its translation is CAWSVPRTGGALDTQYF.

This clonotype was counted many times. The rearrangement joins TRBV11-1 to TRBJ1-2; D is uncertain. Between the trimmed V and J ends, which lost 5 bases and 8 bases, there was a span of 9 bases. This CDR3 has 11 amino acids. The V gene's germline CDR1 is SGHAT and CDR2 FQDESV (reference sequence). The CDR3 loop is CASSADSGYTF. CDR3 DNA: TGTGCCAGCAGCGCCGATTCCGGCTACACCTTC. Full variable domain (missing parts from reference TRBV11-1 and TRBJ1-2): EAEVAQSPRYKITEKSQAVAFWCDPISGHATLYWYRQILGQGPELLVQFQDESVVDDSQLPKDRFSAERLKGVDSTLKIQPAELGDSAMYLCASSADSGYTFGSGTRLTVV.

V is TRBV7-8 and J is TRBJ2-3; 14 bases line up with TRBD2. V was pared by 6 bases and J by 4 bases, with 6 bases of the junction left unmatched. The length of the CDR3 is 16 residues. In germline, CDR1 is SGHVS, CDR2 FQNEAQ. The CDR3 region is CASRRGLAGVADTQYF. The DNA of the CDR3 is TGTGCCAGCAGAAGGGGACTAGCGGGAGTCGCAGATACGCAGTATTTT.

The chain employs TRBV9 and TRBJ1-2, with D possibly being TRBD1 (6 bases). The CDR3 length is 14 residues. The germline V gene encodes CDR1 SGDLS and CDR2 YYNGEE. Trimming pared 5 bases from V and 7 bases from J, leaving 18 bases between. This CDR3 is CASSETGTLFGYTF. The CDR3 DNA sequence: TGTGCCAGCAGTGAAACCGGGACACTTTTTGGCTACACCTTC.

The chain couples TRBV2 to TRBJ2-3; D not resolved. The CDR3 runs to 12 residues. V was cut by 8 bases and J by 2 bases, with 8 bases left in between. Germline values: CDR1 SNHLY, CDR2 FYNNEI. The CDR3 DNA reads as TGTGCCAGCGGGTCCCTCACAGATACGCAGTATTTT. Residues: CASGSLTDTQYF.

This clonotype was detected only a few times. The CDR3 sequence is CASSQVSRTYEQYF. The CDR3 DNA follows: TGTGCCAGCAGCCAAGTATCTCGTACCTACGAGCAGTACTTC. The chain is built from TRBV3-1 and TRBJ2-7; D is undetermined. The CDR3 runs to 14 residues. Looked up from germline, CDR1 is LGHDT and CDR2 is YNNKEL (reference sequence). The ends were cut back, 1 base at V and 2 bases at J, with 9 bases in the middle.

CDR3: CASSQDRNNYGYTF. The CDR3, as DNA: TGTGCCAGCAGCCAAGACAGAAATAACTATGGCTACACCTTC. This chain uses TRBV14 with TRBJ1-2, with unresolved D. V was cut by 0 bases and J by 1 base, with 6 bases left in between. The CDR3 spans 14 residues. Germline V CDR1 and CDR2: SGHDN, FVKESK.

The rearrangement uses TRBV9 and TRBJ2-5; the match to TRBD2 covers 9 bases. The CDR3 has 17 residues. V lost 4 bases to trimming and J lost 1 base; unmatched junction nucleotides: 11. Germline V gives CDR1 SGDLS, CDR2 YYNGEE. The CDR3 nucleotides read TGTGCCAGCAGCCCCCGATGGACTAGCGCACGCCAAGAGACCCAGTACTTC. As protein: CASSPRWTSARQETQYF.

The rearrangement uses TRBV12-3 or TRBV12-4 and TRBJ1-4; no clear D gene. This CDR3 is built from 14 residues. V was shortened by 3 bases and J by 5 bases, with 10 bases between the two germline ends. The CDR3 nucleotides read TGTGCCAGCAGTTTGGGCGGATTAAATGAAAAACTGTTTTTT. Translated, it gives CASSLGGLNEKLFF.

This clonotype has at least ten counts. The V and J genes are TRBV18 and TRBJ2-1; either TRBD1 or TRBD2 may supply D (5 bases each). V was cut by 1 base and J by 4 bases, with 11 bases left in between. The CDR3 extends over 15 amino acids. Looked up from germline, CDR1 is KGHSH and CDR2 is LQKENI. This CDR3 reads CASSPLGTQYNEQFF. The CDR3 nucleotides are TGTGCCAGCTCACCACTGGGGACCCAGTACAATGAGCAGTTCTTC.

The genes are TRBV28 and TRBJ1-1; the D gene is possibly TRBD1 (5 bases). The V gene lost 5 bases and the J gene lost 9 bases, with 19 bases spanning the gap. Per germline, CDR1 MDHEN and CDR2 SYDVKM. This CDR3 comprises 14 residues. The CDR3 loop reads CASSTEGTGLKAFF. The CDR3, as DNA: TGTGCCAGCAGTACGGAGGGGACGGGGCTGAAAGCTTTCTTT.

This chain uses TRBV4-1 with TRBJ1-2; D unclear. The CDR3 length is 15 residues. Germline V gives CDR1 MGHRA, CDR2 YSYEKL. V was shortened by 3 bases and J by 8 bases, with 19 bases between the two germline ends. Written as DNA, the CDR3 is TGCGCCAGCAGCCAGGTGAGGCAGCTCTCGCGCGGCTACACCTTC. It encodes CASSQVRQLSRGYTF.

V and J are TRBV19 and TRBJ2-7; 7 bases map to TRBD2. Germline V gene data show CDR1 as LNHDA and CDR2 as SQIVND (reference sequence). J lost 6 bases, V lost 6 bases, and 17 bases had no gene match. CDR3 length: 16 amino acids. CDR3 in DNA: TGTGCCAGTAGCAGAGCCCCTGGGGGGGGACCGGGCGAGCAGTACTTC. Residues: CASSRAPGGGPGEQYF.

The DNA of the CDR3 is TGTGCCAGCAGTGAACACTGGGAAATCAGCCCCCAGCATTTT. It codes for CASSEHWEISPQHF. V gene TRBV6-1 combines with J gene TRBJ1-5; unclear D gene. In germline, CDR1 is MNHNS, CDR2 SASEGT. Deletions cut 2 bases from V and 10 bases from J, with 15 bases between. The CDR3 extends over 14 amino acids.

This clonotype was found many times. V is TRBV20-1 and J is TRBJ2-1; D is possibly TRBD1 or TRBD2 (6 bases each). Germline CDR1 reads DFQATT; CDR2 reads SNEGSKA (reference sequence). This CDR3 is built from 12 residues. V was clipped by 6 bases and J by 6 bases, with 12 bases between them. CDR3 sequence (DNA): TGCAGTGCCAGGGGACTTTTCAATGAGCAGTTCTTC. It translates to CSARGLFNEQFF.

V and J are TRBV6-1 and TRBJ2-7, with 9 nucleotides matching TRBD1. Looked up from germline, CDR1 is MNHNS and CDR2 is SASEGT. The CDR3 loop spans 15 amino acids. V lost 5 bases to trimming and J lost 2 bases; unmatched junction nucleotides: 7. In DNA, the CDR3 is TGTGCCAGCAGTACATTCCGGACAGGGGCCTACGAGCAGTACTTC. Its protein is CASSTFRTGAYEQYF.

This clonotype occurred many times. The gene calls are TRBV3-1 and TRBJ2-2, with unresolved D. V lost 2 bases and J lost 8, with 9 bases in between. This CDR3 has 13 residues. Germline lookup yields CDR1 LGHDT and CDR2 YNNKEL (reference sequence). The CDR3 reads CASSQFIAGELFF. CDR3 coding DNA: TGTGCCAGCAGCCAATTCATCGCTGGGGAGCTGTTTTTT.

This clonotype was seen at least ten times. This CDR3 is CASSPPRGLLETQYF. CDR3 in DNA: TGTGCCAGCAGCCCCCCGCGTGGGCTTTTGGAGACCCAGTACTTC. V is TRBV7-9 and J is TRBJ2-5; no reliable D call. The CDR3 sequence is 15 residues long. V was shortened by 5 bases and J by 5 bases, with 18 bases between the two germline ends. Per the germline V gene, CDR1 is SEHNR and CDR2 is FQNEAQ (reference sequence).

The rearrangement uses TRBV20-1 and TRBJ2-1; D not resolved. CDR3 length: 15 amino acids. CDR1 DFQATT and CDR2 SNEGSKA come from the germline V gene (reference sequence). Trimming took 0 bases from V and 4 from J, leaving 13 bases between them. CDR3 coding DNA: TGCAGTGCTAGAGATGACCTAAAAGTGTACAATGAGCAGTTCTTC. This translates into CSARDDLKVYNEQFF.

This clonotype was seen repeatedly, ten times or more. The J gene is TRBJ2-1, the V gene TRBV28, with D perhaps matching TRBD2 (6 bases). CDR1 is MDHEN and CDR2 is SYDVKM in the germline V gene. V was shortened by 4 bases and J by 9 bases, with 13 bases between the two germline ends. The CDR3 runs 13 residues. The CDR3 nucleotides read TGTGCCAGCAGTTCCCTGCCAGCGGGTGAGCAGTTCTTC. The encoded protein is CASSSLPAGEQFF.

This clonotype appeared many times. The chain links TRBV5-1 to TRBJ1-1; no clear D. Per germline, CDR1 SGHRS and CDR2 YFSETQ. CDR3 size: 17 residues. Trimming shortened V by 4 bases and J by 1 base, and 20 bases separated the two germline ends. The CDR3 DNA reads TGCGCCAGCAGCATAGAACCCCTCGGAGGTAGGAACACTGAAGCTTTCTTT. The encoded protein is CASSIEPLGGRNTEAFF.

The chain couples TRBV6-1 to TRBJ2-3; maybe TRBD1 (5 bases). The V gene's germline CDR1 is MNHNS and CDR2 SASEGT. This CDR3 contains 14 residues. The V gene lost 5 bases and the J gene lost 4 bases, with 13 bases spanning the gap. The CDR3 region has the DNA TGTGCCAGCAGTTATGGGGCCACGTCAGATACGCAGTATTTT. The encoded protein is CASSYGATSDTQYF.

Only a few counts were recorded for this clonotype. This rearrangement joins TRBV20-1 to TRBJ2-1, with 11 positions matching TRBD2. Looked up from germline, CDR1 is DFQATT and CDR2 is SNEGSKA (reference sequence). CDR3 size: 15 residues. Trimming took 6 bases from V and 7 from J; bases not matched to a gene: 11. The CDR3 sequence: CSARKPGLAANEQFF. In DNA, the CDR3 is TGCAGTGCCAGAAAACCGGGACTAGCGGCGAATGAGCAGTTCTTC.

This clonotype occurred many times. The CDR3 reads CACDRDRGRNGYTF. CDR3 DNA sequence: TGTGCCTGCGATAGGGACAGGGGGCGGAATGGCTACACCTTC. J is TRBJ1-2 and V is TRBV30, with 12 bases matching TRBD1. V lost 6 bases to trimming and J lost 6 bases; unmatched junction nucleotides: 8. The CDR3 covers 14 residues. Germline CDR1 is GTSNPN and CDR2 is SVGIG (reference sequence). Full variable domain (rest looked up from reference TRBV30 and TRBJ1-2): SQTIHQWPATLVQPVGSPLSLECTVEGTSNPNLYWYRQAAGRGLQLLFYSVGIGQISSEVPQNLSASRPQDRQFILSSKKLLLSDSGFYLCACDRDRGRNGYTFGSGTRLTVV.

To note about this clonotype: One junction end disagrees with the germline gene, perhaps due to a read error. The chain uses TRBV14 and TRBJ2-1; TRBD1 matches at 9 bases. The CDR3 runs 18 residues. Germline V CDR1 and CDR2: SGHDN, FVKESK. The CDR3 DNA reads as TGTACCAGCAGCCGAAAGAGGGGGACAGGGAGGGCCTACAATGAGCAGTTCTTC. Encoded protein: CTSSRKRGTGRAYNEQFF. The full variable domain, with the rest looked up from reference TRBV14 and TRBJ2-1, is EAGVTQFPSHSVIEKGQTVTLRCDPISGHDNLYWYRRVMGKEIKFLLHFVKESKQDESGMPNNRFLAERTGGTYSTLKVQPAELEDSGVYFCTSSRKRGTGRAYNEQFFGPGTRLTVL.

With regard to this clonotype: No DNA is shown, since the ends of the CDR3 on it are uncertain; the CDR3 is the one TCRdb lists. The gene calls are TRBV28 and TRBJ1-2; TRBD1, as called in the table, went unchecked against the DNA. Germline values: CDR1 MDHEN, CDR2 SYDVKM. The CDR3 numbers 13 amino acids, ends counted. Here the CDR3 reads CASSSRGDYGCTF.

This clonotype was picked up many times. The genes are TRBV5-1 and TRBJ2-1; the D gene is possibly TRBD2 (5 bases). The CDR3 length is 13 residues. With 1 base removed from V and 5 bases from J, the gap between germline ends came to 7 bases. Germline CDR1 reads SGHRS; CDR2 reads YFSETQ. The CDR3 here is CASSLTRNNEQFF. CDR3 nucleotides: TGCGCCAGCAGCTTGACTAGAAACAATGAGCAGTTCTTC. Supplemented by reference TRBV5-1 and TRBJ2-1, the full variable domain reads KAGVTQTPRYLIKTRGQQVTLSCSPISGHRSVSWYQQTPGQGLQFLFEYFSETQRNKGNFPGRFSGRQFSNSRSEMNVSTLELGDSALYLCASSLTRNNEQFFGPGTRLTVL.